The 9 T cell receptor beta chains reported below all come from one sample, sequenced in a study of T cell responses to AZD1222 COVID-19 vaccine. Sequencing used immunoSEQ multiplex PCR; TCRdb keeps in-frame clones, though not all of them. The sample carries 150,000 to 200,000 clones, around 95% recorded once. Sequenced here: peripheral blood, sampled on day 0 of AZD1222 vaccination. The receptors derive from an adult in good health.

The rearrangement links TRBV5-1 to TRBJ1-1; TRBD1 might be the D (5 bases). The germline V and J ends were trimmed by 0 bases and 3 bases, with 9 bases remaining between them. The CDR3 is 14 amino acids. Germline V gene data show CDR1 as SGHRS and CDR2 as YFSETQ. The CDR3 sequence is CASSLEGKDTEAFF. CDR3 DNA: TGCGCCAGCAGCTTGGAGGGGAAGGACACTGAAGCTTTCTTT.

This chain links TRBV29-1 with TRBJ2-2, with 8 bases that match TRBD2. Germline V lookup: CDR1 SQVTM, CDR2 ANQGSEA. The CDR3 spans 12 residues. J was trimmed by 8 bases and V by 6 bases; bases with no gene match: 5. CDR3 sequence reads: CSVAGATGELFF. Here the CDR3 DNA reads TGCAGCGTAGCGGGAGCAACAGGGGAGCTGTTTTTT.

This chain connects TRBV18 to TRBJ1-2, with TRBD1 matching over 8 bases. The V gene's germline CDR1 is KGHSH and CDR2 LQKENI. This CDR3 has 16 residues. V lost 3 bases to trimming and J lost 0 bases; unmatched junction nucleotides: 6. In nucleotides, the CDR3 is TGTGCCAGCTCACCCTTAGACAGGGGAGCTAACTATGGCTACACCTTC. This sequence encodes CASSPLDRGANYGYTF. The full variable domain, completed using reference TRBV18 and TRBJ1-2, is NAGVMQNPRHLVRRRGQEARLRCSPMKGHSHVYWYRQLPEEGLKFMVYLQKENIIDESGMPKERFSAEFPKEGPSILRIQQVVRGDSAAYFCASSPLDRGANYGYTFGSGTRLTVV.

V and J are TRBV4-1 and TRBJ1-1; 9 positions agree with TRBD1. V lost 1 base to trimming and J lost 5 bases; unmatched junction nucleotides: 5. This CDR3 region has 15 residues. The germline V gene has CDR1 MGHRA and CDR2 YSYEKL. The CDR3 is CASSQVLTGGTEAFF. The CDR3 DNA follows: TGCGCCAGCAGCCAAGTGTTGACAGGGGGGACTGAAGCTTTCTTT.

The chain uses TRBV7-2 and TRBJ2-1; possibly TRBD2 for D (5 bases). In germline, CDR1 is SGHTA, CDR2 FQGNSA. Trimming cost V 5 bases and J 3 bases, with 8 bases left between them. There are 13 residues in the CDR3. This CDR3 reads CASSPRGYNEQFF. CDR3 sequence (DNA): TGTGCCAGCAGCCCCCGGGGCTACAATGAGCAGTTCTTC. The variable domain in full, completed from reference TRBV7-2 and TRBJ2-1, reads GAGVSQSPSNKVTEKGKDVELRCDPISGHTALYWYRQSLGQGLEFLIYFQGNSAPDKSGLPSDRFSAERTGGSVSTLTIQRTQQEDSAVYLCASSPRGYNEQFFGPGTRLTVL.

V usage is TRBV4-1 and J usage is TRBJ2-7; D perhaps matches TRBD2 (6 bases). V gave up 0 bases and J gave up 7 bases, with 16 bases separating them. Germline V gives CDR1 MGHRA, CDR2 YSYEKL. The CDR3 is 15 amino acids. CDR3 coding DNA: TGCGCCAGCAGCCAAGAGGAGGGGCCCTTGGGGGAGCAGTACTTC. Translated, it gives CASSQEEGPLGEQYF.

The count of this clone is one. Here the CDR3 DNA reads TGTGCCACCCTTAACCCGGGAGTGGTAGATACGCAGTATTTT. It is translated as CATLNPGVVDTQYF. This chain links TRBV10-3 with TRBJ2-3, with D perhaps TRBD2 (6 bases). This CDR3 spans 14 amino acids. The V gene's germline CDR1 is ENHRY and CDR2 SYGVKD. The ends were cut back, 10 bases at V and 5 bases at J, with 19 bases in the middle.

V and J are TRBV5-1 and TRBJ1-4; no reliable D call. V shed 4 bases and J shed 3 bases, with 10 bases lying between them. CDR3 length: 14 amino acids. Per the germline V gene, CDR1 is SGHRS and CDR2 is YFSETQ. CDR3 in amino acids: CASSLYGANEKLFF. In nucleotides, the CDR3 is TGCGCCAGCAGCCTATACGGGGCTAATGAAAAACTGTTTTTT. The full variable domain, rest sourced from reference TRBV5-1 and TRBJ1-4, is KAGVTQTPRYLIKTRGQQVTLSCSPISGHRSVSWYQQTPGQGLQFLFEYFSETQRNKGNFPGRFSGRQFSNSRSEMNVSTLELGDSALYLCASSLYGANEKLFFGSGTQLSVL.

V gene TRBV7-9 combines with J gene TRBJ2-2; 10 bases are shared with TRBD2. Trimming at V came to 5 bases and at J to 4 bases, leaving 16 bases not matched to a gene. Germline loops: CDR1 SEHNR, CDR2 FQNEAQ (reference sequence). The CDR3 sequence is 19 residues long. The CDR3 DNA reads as TGTGCCAGCAGCCCAGGGTGGGCTAGCGGGAGAAGTTCCACCGGGGAGCTGTTTTTT. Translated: CASSPGWASGRSSTGELFF.